This T cell receptor (beta chain) comes out of a study of cytomegalovirus exposure and HLA in healthy donors. Study background: The 90 to 150 validation repertoires, a later analysis reported, used the same platform as the approximately 670 repertoires from the first cohort.

The repertoire was sequenced with immunoSEQ multiplex PCR; TCRdb's copy has only in-frame clones and lacks some. The data show about 280,000 clones, with 85% to 90% seen just once and 0.92% held by the top ten. There are 20 residues in the CDR3. V shed 4 bases, J shed 0 bases, and the junction held 18 bases outside the gene matches. Looked up from germline, CDR1 is MDHEN and CDR2 is SYDVKM. Sequencing was carried out using PBMCs. The rearrangement joins TRBV28 to TRBJ1-5, with 7 bases that match TRBD1. The clonotype originates from a woman younger than 30 in good health and CMV-seronegative. CDR3 nucleotide sequence: TGTGCCAGCAGTTCTCTCTCATACATATCACGGGACAGTAGCAATCAGCCCCAGCATTTT. Its translation is CASSSLSYISRDSSNQPQHF. Full variable domain (missing parts from reference TRBV28 and TRBJ1-5): DVKVTQSSRYLVKRTGEKVFLECVQDMDHENMFWYRQDPGLGLRLIYFSYDVKMKEKGDIPEGYSVSREKKERFSLILESASTNQTSMYLCASSSLSYISRDSSNQPQHFGDGTRLSIL.